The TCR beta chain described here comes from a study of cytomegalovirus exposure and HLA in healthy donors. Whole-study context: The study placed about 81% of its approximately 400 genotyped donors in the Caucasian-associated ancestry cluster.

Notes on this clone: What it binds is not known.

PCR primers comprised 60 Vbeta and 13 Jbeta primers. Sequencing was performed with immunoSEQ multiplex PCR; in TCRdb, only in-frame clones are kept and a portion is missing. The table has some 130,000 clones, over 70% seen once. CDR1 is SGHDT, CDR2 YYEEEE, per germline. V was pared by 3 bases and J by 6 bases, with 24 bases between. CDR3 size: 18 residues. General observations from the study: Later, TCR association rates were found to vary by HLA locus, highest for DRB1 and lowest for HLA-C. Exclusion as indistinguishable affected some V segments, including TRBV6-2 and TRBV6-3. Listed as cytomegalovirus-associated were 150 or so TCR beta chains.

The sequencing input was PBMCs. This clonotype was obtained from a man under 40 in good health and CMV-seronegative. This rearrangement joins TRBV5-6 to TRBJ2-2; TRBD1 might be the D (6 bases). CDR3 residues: CASSSVTTGTPDSGELFF. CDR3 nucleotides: TGTGCCAGCAGCTCAGTGACGACTGGGACACCTGATTCCGGGGAGCTGTTTTTT.